This record covers a single T cell receptor beta chain. These data are taken from a study of shared clonotypes between healthy human individuals. Genomic DNA per cell subset filled all wells of several immunoSEQ plates. The protocol was immunoSEQ multiplex PCR, while the TCRdb copy is restricted to in-frame clones and leaves out a portion. The sample consists of 2 million to 2.5 million clones, about 95% of them appearing once. The study separated CD4+ cells into CD45RA+ naive and CD45RA-negative memory subsets. The source material was naive CD4+ T cells sorted from blood. The subset: CD45RA+ positively selected. This clonotype originated in a man between 18 and 29 years old in good health.

CDR3 in DNA: TGCGCCAGCAGCTTAATAACGGGGGCTGGCGAGCAGTACTTC. Its translation: CASSLITGAGEQYF. This rearrangement joins TRBV5-1 to TRBJ2-7; D is tentatively TRBD1 or TRBD2 (6 bases each). The germline gives CDR1 SGHRS, CDR2 YFSETQ. V dropped 2 bases and J dropped 6 bases, with 15 bases sitting between them. The CDR3 covers 14 residues.